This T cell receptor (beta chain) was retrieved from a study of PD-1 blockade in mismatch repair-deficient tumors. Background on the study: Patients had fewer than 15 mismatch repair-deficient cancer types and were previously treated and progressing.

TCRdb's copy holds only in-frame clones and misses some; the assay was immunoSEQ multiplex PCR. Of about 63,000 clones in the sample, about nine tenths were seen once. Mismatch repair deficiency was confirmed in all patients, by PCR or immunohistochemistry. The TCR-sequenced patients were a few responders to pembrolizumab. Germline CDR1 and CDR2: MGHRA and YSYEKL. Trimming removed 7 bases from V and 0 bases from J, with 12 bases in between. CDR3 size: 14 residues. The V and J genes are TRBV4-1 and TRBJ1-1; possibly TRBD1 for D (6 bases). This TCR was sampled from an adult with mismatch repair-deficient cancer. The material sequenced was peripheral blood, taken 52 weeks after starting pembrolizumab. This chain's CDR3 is CASKLQGLNTEAFF. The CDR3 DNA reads TGCGCCAGCAAGTTACAGGGCTTGAACACTGAAGCTTTCTTT.